The clone carrying this T cell receptor (beta chain) was detected only a few times. Its antigen is as yet unknown. CDR1 SGHRS and CDR2 YFSETQ come from the germline V gene. This CDR3 region has 13 residues. V was clipped by 0 bases and J by 7 bases, with 10 bases between them. These data come from a study of T-cell memory formation after mild COVID-19. Looking at the study overall: For the most part, TCR clusters were specific to one donor. Study results and limitations: CM and EM subsets held most contracting CD4+ clones; EMRA held CD8+ ones. Clones contracting across day 15 to 85 had a balanced CD4/CD8 profile; later expanding clones leaned CD4+.

TCRalpha and TCRbeta libraries used 5'RACE with constant-segment primers and UMIs. TCRdb used MiXCR to reprocess the 5' RACE reads, holding one entry per CDR3 protein. The sample records 270,000 or so distinct CDR3 sequences, approximately 16% being singletons. Sequencing input: PBMCs or a T cell subset sorted from them (not recorded which). The sequence was obtained from a man aged 18 to 35 who had mild COVID-19 (a few samples of this study predate the infection). Cell type and time point are not known. This sequence joins TRBV5-1 and TRBJ1-2, with D hard to call. This chain's CDR3 is CASSLDQDRGYTF. CDR3 sequence (DNA): TGCGCCAGCAGCTTGGACCAGGACCGTGGCTACACCTTC.